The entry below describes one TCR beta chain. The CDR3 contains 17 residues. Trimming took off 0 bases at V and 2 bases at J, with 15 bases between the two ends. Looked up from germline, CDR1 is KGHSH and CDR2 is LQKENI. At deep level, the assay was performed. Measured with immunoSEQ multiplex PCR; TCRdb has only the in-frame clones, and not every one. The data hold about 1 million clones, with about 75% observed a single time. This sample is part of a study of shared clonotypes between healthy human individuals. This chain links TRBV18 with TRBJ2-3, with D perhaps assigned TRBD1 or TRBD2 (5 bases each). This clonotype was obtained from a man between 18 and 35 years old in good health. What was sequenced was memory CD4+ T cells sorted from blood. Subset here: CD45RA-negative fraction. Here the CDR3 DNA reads TGTGCCAGCTCACCACCGTTGAGGGGAACTTACACAGATACGCAGTATTTT. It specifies CASSPPLRGTYTDTQYF. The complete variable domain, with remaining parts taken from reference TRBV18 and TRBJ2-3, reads NAGVMQNPRHLVRRRGQEARLRCSPMKGHSHVYWYRQLPEEGLKFMVYLQKENIIDESGMPKERFSAEFPKEGPSILRIQQVVRGDSAAYFCASSPPLRGTYTDTQYFGPGTRLTVL.